Here is one T cell receptor (beta chain) with its context. Its antigen is not known. Profiled with immunoSEQ multiplex PCR; TCRdb holds only in-frame clones, not every one. The repertoire holds tens of thousands of clones, with just under 95% as singletons. The CDR3 is made up of 17 amino acids. CDR1 MNHEY and CDR2 SMNVEV come from the germline V gene (reference sequence). The junction had 11 bases not matched to a gene; V was cut back by 4 bases and J by 1 base. The sample comes from a study of OX40 agonist ivuxolimab in advanced cancers. Overall study: In this trial design, patients received ivuxolimab intravenously at 0.01 to 10 mg/kg every 2 weeks. People who had prior anti-PD-1, anti-PD-L1 or anti-CTLA-4 therapy could take part, and about 40% had some.

Study observations and caveats: Among the lowest levels of clonal expansion were found in partial responders at 0.1-3.0 mg/kg. In the expanded peripheral T cells, antigen specificity was never determined.

The chain uses TRBV27 and TRBJ2-3, with 7 positions matching TRBD1. The sample here was CD4+ or CD8+ T cells sorted from blood, taken in a trial of the OX40 agonist ivuxolimab. The clonotype originates from an adult with an advanced solid tumor such as melanoma, head and neck, liver or kidney cancer. The CDR3 loop reads CASSSPAGGEGTDTQYF. CDR3 DNA sequence: TGTGCCAGCAGTTCCCCCGCAGGGGGAGAAGGCACAGATACGCAGTATTTT.